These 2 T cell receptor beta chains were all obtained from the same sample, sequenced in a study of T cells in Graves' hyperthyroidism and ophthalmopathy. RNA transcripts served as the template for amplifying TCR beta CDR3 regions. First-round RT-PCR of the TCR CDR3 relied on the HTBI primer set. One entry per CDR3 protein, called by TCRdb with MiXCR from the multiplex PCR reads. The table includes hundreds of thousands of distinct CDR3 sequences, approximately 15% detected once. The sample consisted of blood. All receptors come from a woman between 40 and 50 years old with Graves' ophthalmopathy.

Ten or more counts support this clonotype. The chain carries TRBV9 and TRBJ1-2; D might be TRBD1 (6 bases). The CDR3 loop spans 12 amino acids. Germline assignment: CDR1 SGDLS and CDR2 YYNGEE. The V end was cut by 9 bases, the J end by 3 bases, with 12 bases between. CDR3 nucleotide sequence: TGTGCCACTAAAACAGGGTACTATGGCTACACCTTC. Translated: CATKTGYYGYTF.

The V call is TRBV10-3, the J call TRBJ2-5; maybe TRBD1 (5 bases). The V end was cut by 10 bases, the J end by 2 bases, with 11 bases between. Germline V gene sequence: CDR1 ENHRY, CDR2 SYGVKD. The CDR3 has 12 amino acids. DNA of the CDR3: TGTGCCAGGCCAAAGGGGCAAGAGACCCAGTACTTC. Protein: CARPKGQETQYF.